This T cell receptor beta chain was identified in a study of T cells after yellow fever vaccination. Findings and caveats of the study: FACS-sorted repertoires could contain abundant clonotypes contaminating from the bulk population. Most clones from primary vaccination were detected again post-booster (almost 98% CD4, 88% CD8).

The study made its TCR cDNA through 5'RACE template switching. That step introduced a universal primer site along with UMIs. Using its own MiXCR run on the 5' RACE reads, TCRdb lists one record per CDR3 protein. The sample comprises approximately 260,000 distinct CDR3 sequences, over 10% of which are singletons, and about 0.54% rests with the top ten. For this clonotype: The antigen is not known.

Trimming stripped 8 bases from V and 5 bases from J, with 16 bases between. The CDR3 consists of 14 residues. Germline V gene lookup returns CDR1 KGHSH and CDR2 LQKENI. Sequencing was performed on CD4+ T cells sorted from PBMCs, taken 45 days after the yellow fever booster vaccination. The clonotype originates from a man aged 25-40 years who received the YFV17D yellow fever vaccine. The V call is TRBV18, the J call TRBJ2-1; the D call may be TRBD1 or TRBD2 (5 bases each). The CDR3 sequence is CASIRQGEDNEQFF. CDR3 coding DNA: TGTGCCAGCATCCGCCAGGGAGAGGACAATGAGCAGTTCTTC.